This TCR beta chain is from a study of immune heterogeneity within non-small cell lung tumors. Findings of the study overall: Different tumor locations in one patient shared dominant CDR3 beta clonotypes yet harbored unique high-frequency clones.

As template, the study used bulk tumor genomic DNA at roughly 600 ng per sample. Several biopsies per primary tumor, spaced far apart, were taken during surgery. Curative surgery was undertaken by patients, who had untreated, newly diagnosed non-small cell lung cancer. Donation came from patients with newly diagnosed non-small cell lung cancer who were having surgery with curative intent. CDR3 length: 13 amino acids. The germline V gene has CDR1 LNHDA and CDR2 SQIVND (reference sequence). The V end was cut by 3 bases, the J end by 4 bases, with 9 bases between. Amplification of the TCR beta CDR3 was achieved through multiplex PCR with 32 V and 13 J primers. One entry per CDR3 protein, called by TCRdb with MiXCR from the multiplex PCR reads. The sample has roughly 14,000 distinct CDR3 sequences; under 30% are singletons. Comments on this clonotype: As yet, its antigen is unknown.

This receptor was taken from a man aged 40-49 years with non-small cell lung cancer. The rearrangement joins TRBV19 to TRBJ1-1; D gene uncertain. The sequencing sample was made of lung tumor tissue. In DNA, the CDR3 is TGTGCCAGTAGTATTTGGAGAGGCACTGAAGCTTTCTTT. Encoded protein: CASSIWRGTEAFF.